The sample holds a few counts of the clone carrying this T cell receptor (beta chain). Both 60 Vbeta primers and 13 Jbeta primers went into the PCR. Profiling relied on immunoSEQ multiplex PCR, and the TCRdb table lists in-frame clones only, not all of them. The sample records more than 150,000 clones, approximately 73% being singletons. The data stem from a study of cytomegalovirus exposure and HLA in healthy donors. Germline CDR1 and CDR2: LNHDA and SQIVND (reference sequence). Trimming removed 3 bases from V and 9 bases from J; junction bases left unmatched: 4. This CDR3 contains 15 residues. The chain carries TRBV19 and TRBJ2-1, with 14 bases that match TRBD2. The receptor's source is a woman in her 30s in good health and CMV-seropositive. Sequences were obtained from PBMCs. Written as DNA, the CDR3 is TGTGCCAGTAGTATTAGGACTAGCGGGGGGCGTGAGCAGTTCTTC. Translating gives CASSIRTSGGREQFF.